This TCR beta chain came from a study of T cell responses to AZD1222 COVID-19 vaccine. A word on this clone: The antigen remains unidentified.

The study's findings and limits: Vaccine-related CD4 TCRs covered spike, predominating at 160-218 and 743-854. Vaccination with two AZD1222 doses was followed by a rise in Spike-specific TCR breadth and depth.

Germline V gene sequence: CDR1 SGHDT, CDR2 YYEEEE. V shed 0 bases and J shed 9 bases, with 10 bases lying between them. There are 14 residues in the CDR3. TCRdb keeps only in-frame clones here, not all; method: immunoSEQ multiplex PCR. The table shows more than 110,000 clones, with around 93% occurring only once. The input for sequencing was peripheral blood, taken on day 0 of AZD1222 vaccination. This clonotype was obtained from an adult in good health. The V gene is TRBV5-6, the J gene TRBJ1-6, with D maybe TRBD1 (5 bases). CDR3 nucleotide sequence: TGTGCCAGCAGCTTGGAGGGGCGCGGTTCACCCCTCCACTTT. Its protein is CASSLEGRGSPLHF.